A selection of T cell receptor beta chains follows, all from one sample in a study of identical twins. TCRdb itself ran the 5' RACE reads through MiXCR, one entry per CDR3 protein. The repertoire holds some 710,000 distinct CDR3 sequences, with roughly 6.2% as singletons. Sequenced material: naive T cells sorted from blood. These receptors were taken from a man aged 18 to 29 in good health. Each CDR3 is given without its conserved first and last residue.

V gene	J gene	CDR3 protein
TRBV12-3/TRBV12-4	TRBJ2-7	ASSRSAAFHGQY
TRBV27	TRBJ2-1	ASSPWDYNEQF
TRBV12-3/TRBV12-4	TRBJ2-1	ASLTSGSLGEQF
TRBV5-1	TRBJ2-5	ASSLQQGRKTQY
TRBV27	TRBJ2-2	ASSLYRGSGELF
TRBV28	TRBJ2-1	ASSFSPQGHNEQF
TRBV15	TRBJ2-7	ATSREGQGSDEQY
TRBV12-3/TRBV12-4	TRBJ2-2	ASSYEWRDYGELF
TRBV7-3	TRBJ2-4	ASSLDGENIQY
TRBV15	TRBJ2-4	ATSRQPGQGKGNIQY
TRBV5-1	TRBJ2-2	ASSRQSTGELF
TRBV28	TRBJ2-7	ASSLFSSYAEQY
TRBV20-1	TRBJ2-1	SAAASYNEQF
TRBV10-3	TRBJ2-7	AITEKGLYEQY
TRBV9	TRBJ1-1	ASSPLSSMNTEAF